This T cell receptor beta chain originates from a study of T cell responses to AZD1222 COVID-19 vaccine. The method was immunoSEQ multiplex PCR; TCRdb's version includes in-frame clones alone and lacks a portion of them. In the table there are 100,000 to 150,000 clones, roughly 90% of which are singletons. The study's findings and limits: The study found vaccine-associated CD4 TCRs spanning spike, dominant at 160-218 and 743-854.

Note on this clone: Its specificity is unknown.

The receptor comes from an adult who received the AZD1222 COVID-19 vaccine. The specimen was peripheral blood, collected 28 days after the second AZD1222 dose.

The CDR3 sequence is CASSEATAGQPQHF. The CDR3 DNA follows: TGTGCCAGCAGTGAAGCAACAGCGGGGCAGCCCCAGCATTTT. The chain combines TRBV25-1 with TRBJ1-5; unclear D gene. Germline CDR1 is MGHDK and CDR2 is SYGVNS. CDR3 length: 14 amino acids. V was trimmed by 2 bases and J by 7 bases, leaving 12 bases between them.